This TCR beta chain was identified in a study of cytomegalovirus exposure and HLA in healthy donors. Study-level results: Sequencing likely caused a cluster of highly shared sequence variants. Rarity marked most TCR sequences, yet some public TCRs occurred in many donors.

The CDR3 is 14 residues long. Trimming took 0 bases from V and 2 from J, leaving 9 bases between them. The germline V gene encodes CDR1 SGDLS and CDR2 YYNGEE. Primers for the PCR totalled 60 Vbeta and 13 Jbeta. Measured with immunoSEQ multiplex PCR; TCRdb has only the in-frame clones, and not every one. The profile shows fewer than 150,000 clones, about 86% of them singletons. About this clone: The antigen is unknown.

This clonotype originated in a man between 35 and 55 years old in good health and CMV-seropositive. The chain is built from TRBV9 and TRBJ2-7; D is possibly TRBD1 (6 bases). The sequencing sample was made of PBMCs. The CDR3 protein is CASSVGDTPYEQYF. The CDR3 bases are TGTGCCAGCAGCGTAGGGGACACCCCCTACGAGCAGTACTTC.